The source of this T cell receptor (beta chain) is a study of blood T cell repertoires in COVID-19. The wider study: Acute-phase and convalescent COVID-19 samples originated in the United States, Italy and Spain. In each case, the material was cDNA or gDNA derived from T cells, B-cell-depleted T cells, or PBMCs.

V was pared by 0 bases and J by 3 bases, with 10 bases between. CDR3 size: 15 residues. The V gene's germline CDR1 is SGHRS and CDR2 YFSETQ. Generated by immunoSEQ multiplex PCR, the TCRdb table keeps only in-frame clones and is missing some. The repertoire holds about 68,000 clones, about 90% seen once, with roughly 2.3% in the top ten. The chain carries TRBV5-1 and TRBJ1-5; D is unclear. Specimen: peripheral blood. This clonotype was sampled from a human donor in a cohort sampled during active COVID-19. CDR3 sequence (DNA): TGCGCCAGCAGCTTGGGAGGGAGCTCCAATCAGCCCCAGCATTTT. The encoded protein is CASSLGGSSNQPQHF.